This TCR beta chain emerged from a study of blood T cell repertoires in COVID-19. The method was immunoSEQ multiplex PCR; TCRdb's version includes in-frame clones alone and lacks a portion of them. The sample has approximately 68,000 clones; nearly 90% are singletons. The CDR3 spans 12 residues. CDR1 is LNHDA and CDR2 is SQIVND in the germline V gene (reference sequence). The V segment lost 3 bases and the J segment 8 bases; nucleotides outside the gene matches: 2. The material sequenced was peripheral blood. The receptor's source is a man between 65 and 85 years old with active or convalescent COVID-19. The V gene is TRBV19, the J gene TRBJ1-1; 8 nucleotides match TRBD1. The CDR3 loop reads CASSMGQVEAFF. As DNA, the CDR3 is TGTGCCAGTAGTATGGGACAGGTAGAAGCTTTCTTT.